This T cell receptor beta chain emerged from a study of blood T cell repertoires in COVID-19. Study overall: The samples span acute and convalescent COVID-19 from the United States, Italy and Spain. PBMCs, B-cell-depleted T cells, or T cells were the source of the cDNA or gDNA that made up the material.

The CDR3 is 14 residues long. Germline CDR1 ENHRY, CDR2 SYGVKD. Trimming took 0 bases from V and 5 from J; bases not matched to a gene: 2. Per the study methods: Amplification with reference gene primers provided the estimates of nucleated cell counts. TCRdb's table, derived via immunoSEQ multiplex PCR, lists solely in-frame clones and lacks some. Clone size and the V and J calls come from that table; the DNA yielded D and trimming. The sample records about 210,000 clones, 85% being singletons. Seattle participants joined during active infection and were tracked over time. The chain couples TRBV10-3 to TRBJ2-3; 7 nucleotides line up with TRBD2. The TCR sequence derives from a man aged 55 to 70 with COVID-19, enrolled during active disease. Material for sequencing was peripheral blood. CDR3 amino acids: CAISESGGLDTQYF. In DNA, the CDR3 is TGTGCCATCAGTGAGTCGGGGGGGTTAGATACGCAGTATTTT.